The rows below give T cell receptor beta chains drawn from one sample of a study of control samples from healthy donors and cancer patients. The repertoire was sequenced with immunoSEQ multiplex PCR; TCRdb's copy has only in-frame clones and lacks some. The sample holds roughly 52,000 clones, 85% to 95% seen once. The sample taken for sequencing was blood. All receptors derive from a man aged 25-45 years in good health. Each CDR3 is given with its conserved first and last residue. The D gene is left open where the match is weak. Clone size appears in some rows only: once, few, many, or a class for an expanded clone.

clone_size: medium-sized
j_call: TRBJ2-1
v_call: TRBV27
d_call: TRBD2
cdr3_length: 19
cdr3_aa: CASSFGGRAMSLNYNEQFF
cdr3_nt: TGTGCCAGCAGTTTTGGTGGGAGGGCGATGAGTCTAAATTACAATGAGCAGTTCTTC

clone_size: NA
j_call: TRBJ1-6
v_call: TRBV28
d_call: NA
cdr3_length: 15
cdr3_aa: CASSLRQVPNSPLHF
cdr3_nt: TGTGCCAGCAGTCTGAGACAGGTCCCCAATTCACCCCTCCACTTT

clone_size: NA
j_call: TRBJ1-1
v_call: TRBV7-9
d_call: NA
cdr3_length: 13
cdr3_aa: CASSLLNFPEAFF
cdr3_nt: TGTGCCAGCAGCTTATTGAATTTCCCTGAAGCTTTCTTT

clone_size: NA
j_call: TRBJ2-7
v_call: TRBV10-1
d_call: NA
cdr3_length: 20
cdr3_aa: CASSLTSFRCWPLVLTPKYF
cdr3_nt: TGCGCCAGCAGTTTAACATCTTTTCGCTGTTGGCCCTTAGTACTGACACCGAAGTACTTC

clone_size: few
j_call: TRBJ2-2
v_call: TRBV7-9
d_call: NA
cdr3_length: 16
cdr3_aa: CASSYQGGRSTGELFF
cdr3_nt: TGTGCCAGCAGCTACCAAGGGGGGAGGAGCACCGGGGAGCTGTTTTTT

clone_size: once
j_call: TRBJ1-5
v_call: TRBV24-1
d_call: NA
cdr3_length: 14
cdr3_aa: CATSDSGPNQPQHF
cdr3_nt: TGTGCCACCAGTGATTCGGGCCCCAATCAGCCCCAGCATTTT

clone_size: NA
j_call: TRBJ2-2
v_call: TRBV27
d_call: TRBD2
cdr3_length: 17
cdr3_aa: CASSSGLAGTNTGELFF
cdr3_nt: TGTGCCAGCAGTTCCGGACTAGCGGGGACAAACACCGGGGAGCTGTTTTTT

clone_size: NA
j_call: TRBJ1-3
v_call: TRBV6-5
d_call: NA
cdr3_length: 15
cdr3_aa: CASSTDKNSGNTIYF
cdr3_nt: TGTGCCAGCAGTACGGACAAGAACTCTGGAAACACCATATATTTT

clone_size: NA
j_call: TRBJ2-5
v_call: TRBV5-1
d_call: NA
cdr3_length: 13
cdr3_aa: CASNRDSQETQYF
cdr3_nt: TGCGCCAGCAACAGGGACTCCCAAGAGACCCAGTACTTC

clone_size: NA
j_call: TRBJ1-5
v_call: TRBV7-8
d_call: NA
cdr3_length: 13
cdr3_aa: CASSRDRNQPQHF
cdr3_nt: TGTGCCAGCAGCCGCGACAGAAATCAGCCCCAGCATTTT

clone_size: NA
j_call: TRBJ1-3
v_call: TRBV5-1
d_call: NA
cdr3_length: 18
cdr3_aa: CASSLALGGKGSGNTIYF
cdr3_nt: TGCGCCAGCAGCTTGGCCTTAGGAGGGAAGGGCTCTGGAAACACCATATATTTT

clone_size: NA
j_call: TRBJ2-7
v_call: TRBV6-5
d_call: NA
cdr3_length: 11
cdr3_aa: CASTSSYEQYF
cdr3_nt: TGTGCCAGCACATCGTCCTACGAGCAGTACTTC

clone_size: NA
j_call: TRBJ1-4
v_call: TRBV25-1
d_call: NA
cdr3_length: 15
cdr3_aa: CASSGGRDGYEKLFF
cdr3_nt: TGTGCCAGCAGTGGAGGCAGGGACGGGTATGAAAAACTGTTTTTT

clone_size: NA
j_call: TRBJ2-3
v_call: TRBV9
d_call: TRBD2
cdr3_length: 15
cdr3_aa: CASSVKLAGTDTQYF
cdr3_nt: TGTGCCAGCAGCGTGAAACTAGCGGGCACAGATACGCAGTATTTT

clone_size: NA
j_call: TRBJ1-1
v_call: TRBV5-1
d_call: TRBD1
cdr3_length: 15
cdr3_aa: CASSVGQGTNTEAFF
cdr3_nt: TGCGCCAGCAGCGTGGGACAGGGGACGAACACTGAAGCTTTCTTT

clone_size: NA
j_call: TRBJ1-2
v_call: TRBV5-6
d_call: NA
cdr3_length: 13
cdr3_aa: CASSLERVSGYTF
cdr3_nt: TGTGCCAGCAGCTTGGAAAGGGTTAGCGGCTACACCTTC

clone_size: NA
j_call: TRBJ2-2
v_call: TRBV19
d_call: NA
cdr3_length: 15
cdr3_aa: CASRPLRLLTGELFF
cdr3_nt: TGTGCCAGTAGGCCCCTACGACTCCTCACCGGGGAGCTGTTTTTT

clone_size: NA
j_call: TRBJ1-2
v_call: TRBV28
d_call: NA
cdr3_length: 14
cdr3_aa: CASSLGDGYYGYTF
cdr3_nt: TGTGCCAGCAGTTTGGGGGACGGGTACTATGGCTACACCTTC

clone_size: NA
j_call: TRBJ1-6
v_call: TRBV12-3/TRBV12-4
d_call: NA
cdr3_length: 12
cdr3_aa: CASSFRVSPLHF
cdr3_nt: TGTGCCAGCAGTTTCCGGGTCTCACCCCTCCACTTT

clone_size: NA
j_call: TRBJ2-5
v_call: TRBV3-1/TRBV3-2
d_call: TRBD2
cdr3_length: 14
cdr3_aa: CASSRGTRSETQYF
cdr3_nt: TGTGCCAGCAGCCGAGGGACTAGATCAGAGACCCAGTACTTC

clone_size: NA
j_call: TRBJ2-7
v_call: TRBV11-2
d_call: TRBD2
cdr3_length: 16
cdr3_aa: CASSHGLAQKGYEQYF
cdr3_nt: TGTGCCAGCAGCCACGGACTAGCGCAGAAGGGCTACGAGCAGTACTTC

clone_size: NA
j_call: TRBJ2-3
v_call: TRBV6-1
d_call: TRBD2
cdr3_length: 16
cdr3_aa: CASSETSGDGTDTQYF
cdr3_nt: TGTGCCAGCAGTGAGACTAGCGGTGACGGCACAGATACGCAGTATTTT